These T cell receptor beta chains were read from a single sample in a study of blood T cell repertoires in COVID-19. The assay was immunoSEQ multiplex PCR, and TCRdb's table has in-frame clones only and misses some. The table records roughly 250,000 clones, 83% of them present only once. Sequenced input: peripheral blood. Receptors originate from a woman aged 45-59 years with acute or convalescent COVID-19. Each CDR3 is given with its conserved first and last residue. D genes are given only for firm matches. Expanded clones get a size class; other rows say once, few or many, or leave the size out.

j_call,v_call,d_call,clone_size,cdr3_aa,cdr3_nt
TRBJ2-5,TRBV5-1,TRBD2,.,CASSVTSGQETQYF,TGCGCCAGCAGCGTTACTAGCGGCCAAGAGACCCAGTACTTC
TRBJ1-1,TRBV5-1,.,few,CASGALRDMNTEAFF,TGCGCCAGCGGGGCCCTCAGGGATATGAACACTGAAGCTTTCTTT
TRBJ1-6,TRBV3-1/TRBV3-2,.,.,CASSPRENSPLHF,TGTGCCAGCAGCCCCCGGGAGAATTCACCCCTCCACTTT
TRBJ1-5,TRBV6-5,TRBD1,.,CASPRDREKQPQHF,TGTGCCAGCCCCCGGGACAGGGAGAAACAGCCCCAGCATTTT
TRBJ2-2,TRBV19,TRBD1,.,CASRTGTGGTGELFF,TGTGCCAGTAGGACCGGGACAGGCGGGACCGGGGAGCTGTTTTTT
TRBJ2-1,TRBV5-1,.,.,CASSLGLSSDEQFF,TGCGCCAGCAGCTTGGGACTTTCGAGCGATGAGCAGTTCTTC
TRBJ2-7,TRBV5-1,TRBD2,many,CASSPTGLAELSYEQYF,TGCGCCAGCAGCCCAACCGGACTAGCGGAACTCTCCTACGAGCAGTACTTC
TRBJ2-3,TRBV6-5,TRBD1,.,CATGTWARGGDTQYF,TGTGCTACGGGCACCTGGGCTAGAGGGGGCGATACGCAGTATTTT
TRBJ1-4,TRBV28,TRBD1,.,CASREGQGREKLFF,TGTGCCAGCAGAGAGGGACAGGGGAGGGAAAAACTGTTTTTT
TRBJ1-5,TRBV2,.,.,CASRALRPLNQPQHF,TGTGCCAGCCGCGCCCTGCGTCCACTAAATCAGCCCCAGCATTTT
TRBJ1-1,TRBV5-4,TRBD1,.,CASSARQGWGTEAFF,TGTGCCAGCAGCGCGAGACAGGGTTGGGGCACTGAAGCTTTCTTT
TRBJ1-5,TRBV2,.,.,CASSEASFAQHF,TGTGCCAGCAGTGAAGCGTCGTTCGCCCAGCATTTT
TRBJ2-3,TRBV4-2,TRBD2,.,CASSQRLAGSTDTQYF,TGTGCCAGCAGCCAGAGACTAGCGGGAAGCACAGATACGCAGTATTTT
TRBJ2-1,TRBV27,TRBD2,.,CASRPPGLAGKNEQFF,TGTGCCAGCAGGCCACCGGGACTAGCGGGAAAGAATGAGCAGTTCTTC
TRBJ1-5,TRBV28,.,.,CASSLSGEGQPQHF,TGTGCCAGCAGTTTATCAGGGGAGGGGCAGCCCCAGCATTTT